Only a few counts were recorded for the clone carrying this TCR beta chain. Antigen specificity is unknown. Molecules of cDNA were individually given unique molecular identifiers that were attached to them. TCRdb independently ran MiXCR on the 5' RACE reads; one entry per CDR3 protein. The data show about 54,000 distinct CDR3 sequences, with about 6.1% seen just once and 5.8% held by the top ten. The data were obtained in a study of early T cells in non-severe SARS-CoV-2 infection. Looking at the study overall: Chains stayed unpaired after sequencing of bulk RNA from unsorted whole blood. Whole-study results and caveats: VDJdb matching skewed toward anti-spike CD8 responses, missing private and CD4 specificities.

The CDR3 consists of 15 residues. Germline V gene sequence: CDR1 SGDLS, CDR2 YYNGEE. J gave up 4 bases and V 3 bases, and 9 bases lay outside the gene matches. The sequence came from an adult who was a healthcare worker with PCR-confirmed SARS-CoV-2 infection or an uninfected control (not recorded which). The sample here was whole blood, taken at baseline. V usage is TRBV9 and J usage is TRBJ1-1, with 7 bases matching TRBD1. CDR3 DNA: TGTGCCAGCAGCGCCGATGAGGGGGCTGGCACTGAAGCTTTCTTT. This gives the protein CASSADEGAGTEAFF. Together with reference TRBV9 and TRBJ1-1, the CDR3 gives the full variable domain: DSGVTQTPKHLITATGQRVTLRCSPRSGDLSVYWYQQSLDQGLQFLIQYYNGEERAKGNILERFSAQQFPDLHSELNLSSLELGDSALYFCASSADEGAGTEAFFGQGTRLTVV.